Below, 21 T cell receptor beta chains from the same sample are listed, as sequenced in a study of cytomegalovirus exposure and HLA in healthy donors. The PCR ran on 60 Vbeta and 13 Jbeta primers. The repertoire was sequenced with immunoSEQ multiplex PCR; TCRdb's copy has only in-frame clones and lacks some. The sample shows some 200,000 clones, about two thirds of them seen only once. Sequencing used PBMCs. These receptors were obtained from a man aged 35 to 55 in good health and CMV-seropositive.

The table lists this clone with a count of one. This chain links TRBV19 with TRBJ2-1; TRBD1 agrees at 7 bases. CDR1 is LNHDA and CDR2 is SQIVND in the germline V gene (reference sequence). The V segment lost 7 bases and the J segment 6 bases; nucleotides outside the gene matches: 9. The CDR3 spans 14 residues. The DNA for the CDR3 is TGTGCCAGTACCGACAGGGCCTTAATCAATGAGCAGTTCTTC. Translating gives CASTDRALINEQFF.

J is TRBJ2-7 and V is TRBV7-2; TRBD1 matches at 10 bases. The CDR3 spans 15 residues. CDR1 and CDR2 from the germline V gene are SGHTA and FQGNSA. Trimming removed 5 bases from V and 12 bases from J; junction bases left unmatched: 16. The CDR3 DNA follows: TGTGCCAGCAGCCTCCAGGGGGACAGGGGATCCCGCCCGTACTTC. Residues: CASSLQGDRGSRPYF.

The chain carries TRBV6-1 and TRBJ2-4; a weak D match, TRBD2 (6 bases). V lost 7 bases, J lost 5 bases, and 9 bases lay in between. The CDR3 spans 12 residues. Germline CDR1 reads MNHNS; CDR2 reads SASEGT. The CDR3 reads CASKAGENIQYF. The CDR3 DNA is TGTGCCAGCAAAGCGGGTGAAAACATTCAGTACTTC.

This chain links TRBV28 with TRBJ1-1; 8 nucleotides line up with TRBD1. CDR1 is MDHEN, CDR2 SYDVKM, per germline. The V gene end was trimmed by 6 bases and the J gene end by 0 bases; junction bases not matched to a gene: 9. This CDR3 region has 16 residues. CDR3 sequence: CASRTWTGKLNTEAFF. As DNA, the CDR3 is TGTGCCAGCAGAACGTGGACAGGGAAATTGAACACTGAAGCTTTCTTT.

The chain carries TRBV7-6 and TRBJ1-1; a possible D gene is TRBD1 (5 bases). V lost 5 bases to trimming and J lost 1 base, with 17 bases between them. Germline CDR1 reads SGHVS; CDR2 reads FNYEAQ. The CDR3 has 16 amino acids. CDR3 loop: CASSMGRPRGNTEAFF. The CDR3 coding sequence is TGTGCCAGCAGCATGGGACGGCCGCGGGGGAACACTGAAGCTTTCTTT.

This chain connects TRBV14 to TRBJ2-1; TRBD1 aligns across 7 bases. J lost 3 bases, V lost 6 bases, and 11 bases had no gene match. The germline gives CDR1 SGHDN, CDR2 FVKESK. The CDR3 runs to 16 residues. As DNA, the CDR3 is TGTGCCAGCAGACCTATTACAGGGGTAGACTACAATGAGCAGTTCTTC. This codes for CASRPITGVDYNEQFF.

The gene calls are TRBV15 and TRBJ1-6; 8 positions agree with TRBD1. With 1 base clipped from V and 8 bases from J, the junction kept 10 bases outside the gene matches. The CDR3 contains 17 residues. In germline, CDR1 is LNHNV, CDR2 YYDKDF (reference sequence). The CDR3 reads CATSRVHGQGLDSPLHF. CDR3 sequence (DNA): TGTGCCACCAGCAGAGTCCACGGACAGGGTCTTGATTCACCCCTCCACTTT.

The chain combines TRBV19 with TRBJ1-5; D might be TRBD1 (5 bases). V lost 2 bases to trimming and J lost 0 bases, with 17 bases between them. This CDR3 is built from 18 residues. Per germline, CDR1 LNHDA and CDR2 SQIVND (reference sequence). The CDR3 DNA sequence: TGTGCCAGTAGTATAAAGGGGTTTCAAAACCCTAGCAATCAGCCCCAGCATTTT. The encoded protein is CASSIKGFQNPSNQPQHF.

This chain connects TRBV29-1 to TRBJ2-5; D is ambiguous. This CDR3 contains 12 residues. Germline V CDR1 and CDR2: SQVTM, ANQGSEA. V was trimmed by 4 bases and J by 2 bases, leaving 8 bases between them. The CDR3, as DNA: TGCAGCGTTGTTAACAATCAAGAGACCCAGTACTTC. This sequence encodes CSVVNNQETQYF.

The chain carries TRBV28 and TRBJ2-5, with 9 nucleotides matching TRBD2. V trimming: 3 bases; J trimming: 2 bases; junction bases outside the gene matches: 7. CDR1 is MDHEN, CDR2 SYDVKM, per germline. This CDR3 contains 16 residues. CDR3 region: CASSFLSGGPQETQYF. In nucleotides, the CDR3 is TGTGCCAGCAGTTTCCTTAGCGGGGGACCTCAAGAGACCCAGTACTTC. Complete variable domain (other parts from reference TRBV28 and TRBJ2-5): DVKVTQSSRYLVKRTGEKVFLECVQDMDHENMFWYRQDPGLGLRLIYFSYDVKMKEKGDIPEGYSVSREKKERFSLILESASTNQTSMYLCASSFLSGGPQETQYFGPGTRLLVL.

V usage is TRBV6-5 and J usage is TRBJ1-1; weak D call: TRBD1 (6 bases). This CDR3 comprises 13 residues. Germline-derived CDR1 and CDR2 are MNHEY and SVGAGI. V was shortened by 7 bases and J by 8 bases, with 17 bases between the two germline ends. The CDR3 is CASTPTGGLEAFF. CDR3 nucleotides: TGTGCCAGCACCCCCACGGGGGGCCTCGAAGCTTTCTTT.

The CDR3 spells CASSGTIVYGYTF. The CDR3 DNA follows: TGTGCCAGCAGCGGGACAATCGTCTATGGCTACACCTTC. The chain joins TRBV28 to TRBJ1-2, with D possibly being TRBD1 (6 bases). Trimming cost V 6 bases and J 4 bases, with 12 bases left between them. The CDR3 runs to 13 residues. Germline CDR1 and CDR2: MDHEN and SYDVKM.

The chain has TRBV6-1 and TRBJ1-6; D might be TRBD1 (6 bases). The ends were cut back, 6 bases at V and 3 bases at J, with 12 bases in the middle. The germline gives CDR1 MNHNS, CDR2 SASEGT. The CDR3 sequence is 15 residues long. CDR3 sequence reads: CASSRDTLYNSPLHF. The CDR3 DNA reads TGTGCCAGCAGCCGGGACACCCTCTATAATTCACCCCTCCACTTT.

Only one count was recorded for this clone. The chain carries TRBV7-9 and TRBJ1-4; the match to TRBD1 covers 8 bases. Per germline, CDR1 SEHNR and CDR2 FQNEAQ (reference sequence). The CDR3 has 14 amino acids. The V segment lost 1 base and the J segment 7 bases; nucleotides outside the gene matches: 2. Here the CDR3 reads CASSLGQGTEKLFF. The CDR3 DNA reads TGTGCCAGCAGCTTAGGACAGGGGACTGAAAAACTGTTTTTT.

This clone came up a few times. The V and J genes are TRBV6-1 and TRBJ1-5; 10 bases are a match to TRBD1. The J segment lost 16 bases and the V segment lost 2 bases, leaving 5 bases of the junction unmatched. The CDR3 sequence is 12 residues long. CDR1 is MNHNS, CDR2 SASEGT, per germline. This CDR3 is CASSERDRGGHF. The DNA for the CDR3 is TGTGCCAGCAGTGAAAGGGACAGGGGTGGCCATTTT.

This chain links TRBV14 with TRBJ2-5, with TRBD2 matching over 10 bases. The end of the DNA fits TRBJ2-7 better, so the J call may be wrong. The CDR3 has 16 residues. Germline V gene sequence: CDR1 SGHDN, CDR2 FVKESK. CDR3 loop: CASSQVGLAVSYEQYF. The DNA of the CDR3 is TGTGCCAGCAGCCAAGTTGGACTAGCGGTTTCCTACGAGCAGTACTTC.

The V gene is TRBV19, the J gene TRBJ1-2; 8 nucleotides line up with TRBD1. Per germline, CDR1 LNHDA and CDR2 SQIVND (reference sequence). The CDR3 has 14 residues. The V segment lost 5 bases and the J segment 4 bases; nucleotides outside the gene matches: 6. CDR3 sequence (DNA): TGTGCCAGTAGTTTCAGGGGGCTGGGCTATGGCTACACCTTC. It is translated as CASSFRGLGYGYTF.

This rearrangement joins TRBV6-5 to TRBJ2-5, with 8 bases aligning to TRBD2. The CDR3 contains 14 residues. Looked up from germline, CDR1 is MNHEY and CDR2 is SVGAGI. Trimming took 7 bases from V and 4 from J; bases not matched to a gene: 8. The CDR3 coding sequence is TGTGCCAGCACCGGGGGGGCATTAGCAGAGACCCAGTACTTC. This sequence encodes CASTGGALAETQYF.

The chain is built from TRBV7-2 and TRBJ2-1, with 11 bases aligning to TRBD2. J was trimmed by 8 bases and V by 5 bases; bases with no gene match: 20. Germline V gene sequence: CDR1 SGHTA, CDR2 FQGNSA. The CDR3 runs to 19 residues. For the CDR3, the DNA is TGTGCCAGCAGCCGGAGAACCTCCGGACTAGCGGGCCGTGGGGATGAGCAGTTCTTC. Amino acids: CASSRRTSGLAGRGDEQFF.

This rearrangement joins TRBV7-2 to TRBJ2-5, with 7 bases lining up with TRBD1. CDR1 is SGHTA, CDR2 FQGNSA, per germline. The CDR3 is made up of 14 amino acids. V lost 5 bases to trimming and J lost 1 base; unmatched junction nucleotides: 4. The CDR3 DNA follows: TGTGCCAGCAGCCCGGGACAGATCCAAGAGACCCAGTACTTC. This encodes CASSPGQIQETQYF.

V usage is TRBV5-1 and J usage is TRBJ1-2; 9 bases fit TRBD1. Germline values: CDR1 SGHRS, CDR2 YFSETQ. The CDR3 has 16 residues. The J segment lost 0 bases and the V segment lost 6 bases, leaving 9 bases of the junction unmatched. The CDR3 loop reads CASTSGTGITNYGYTF. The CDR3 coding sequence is TGCGCCAGCACTTCCGGGACAGGGATCACTAACTATGGCTACACCTTC.